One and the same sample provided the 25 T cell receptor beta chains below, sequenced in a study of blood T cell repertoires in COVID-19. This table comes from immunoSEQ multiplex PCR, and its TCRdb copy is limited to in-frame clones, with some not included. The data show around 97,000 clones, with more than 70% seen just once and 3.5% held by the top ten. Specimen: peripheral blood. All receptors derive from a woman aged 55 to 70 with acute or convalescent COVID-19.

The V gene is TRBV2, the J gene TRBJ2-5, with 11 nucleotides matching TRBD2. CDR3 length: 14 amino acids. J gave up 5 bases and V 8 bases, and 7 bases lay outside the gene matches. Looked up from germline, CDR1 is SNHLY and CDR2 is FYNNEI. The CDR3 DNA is TGTGCCAGCGGACGACTAGCGGGATTCGAGACCCAGTACTTC. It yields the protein CASGRLAGFETQYF.

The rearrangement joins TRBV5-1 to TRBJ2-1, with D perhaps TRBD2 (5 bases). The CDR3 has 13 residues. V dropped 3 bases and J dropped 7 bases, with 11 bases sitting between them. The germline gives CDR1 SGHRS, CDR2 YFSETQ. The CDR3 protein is CASSSFGGNEQFF. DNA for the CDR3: TGCGCCAGCAGCTCCTTTGGCGGGAATGAGCAGTTCTTC.

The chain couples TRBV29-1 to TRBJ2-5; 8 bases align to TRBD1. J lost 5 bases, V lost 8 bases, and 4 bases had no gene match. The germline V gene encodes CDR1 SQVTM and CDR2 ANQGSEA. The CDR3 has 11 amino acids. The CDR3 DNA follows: TGCAGCATAAACAGGGGGGAGACCCAGTACTTC. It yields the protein CSINRGETQYF.

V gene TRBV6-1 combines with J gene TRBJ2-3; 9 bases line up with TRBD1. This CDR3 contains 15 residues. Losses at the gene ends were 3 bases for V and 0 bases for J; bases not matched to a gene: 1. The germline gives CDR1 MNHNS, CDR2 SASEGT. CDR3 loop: CASSDGQGSTDTQYF. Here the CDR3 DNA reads TGTGCCAGCAGTGATGGACAGGGGAGCACAGATACGCAGTATTTT.

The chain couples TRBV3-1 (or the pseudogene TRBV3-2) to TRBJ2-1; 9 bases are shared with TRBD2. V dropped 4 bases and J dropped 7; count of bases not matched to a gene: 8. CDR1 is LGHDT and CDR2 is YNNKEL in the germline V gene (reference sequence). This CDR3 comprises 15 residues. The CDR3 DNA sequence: TGTGCCAGCAGCCGAGTCAGCGGGAGGACTAATGAGCAGTTCTTC. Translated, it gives CASSRVSGRTNEQFF.

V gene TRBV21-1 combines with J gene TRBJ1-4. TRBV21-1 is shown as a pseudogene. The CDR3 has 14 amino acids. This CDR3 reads CASPYRGATEKLFF. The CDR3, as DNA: TGTGCCAGCCCCTATCGGGGGGCGACGGAAAAACTGTTTTTT.

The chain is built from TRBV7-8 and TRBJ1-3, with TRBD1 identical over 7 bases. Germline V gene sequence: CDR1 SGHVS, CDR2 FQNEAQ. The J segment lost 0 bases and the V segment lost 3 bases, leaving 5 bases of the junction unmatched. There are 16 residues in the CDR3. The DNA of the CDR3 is TGTGCCAGCAGCTTCAACGGACAGGCCTCTGGAAACACCATATATTTT. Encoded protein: CASSFNGQASGNTIYF.

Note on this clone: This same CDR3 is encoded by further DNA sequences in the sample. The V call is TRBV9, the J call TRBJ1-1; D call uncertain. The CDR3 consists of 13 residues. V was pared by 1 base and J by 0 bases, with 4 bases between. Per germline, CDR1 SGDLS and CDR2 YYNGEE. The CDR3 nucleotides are TGTGCCAGCAGCGTACAGTTGAACACTGAAGCTTTCTTT. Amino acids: CASSVQLNTEAFF.

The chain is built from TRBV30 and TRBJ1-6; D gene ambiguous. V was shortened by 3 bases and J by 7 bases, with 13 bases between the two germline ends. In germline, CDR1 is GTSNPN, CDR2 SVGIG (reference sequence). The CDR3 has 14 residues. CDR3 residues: CAWSAESTNSPLHF. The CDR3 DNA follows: TGTGCCTGGAGCGCCGAGTCCACCAATTCACCCCTCCACTTT.

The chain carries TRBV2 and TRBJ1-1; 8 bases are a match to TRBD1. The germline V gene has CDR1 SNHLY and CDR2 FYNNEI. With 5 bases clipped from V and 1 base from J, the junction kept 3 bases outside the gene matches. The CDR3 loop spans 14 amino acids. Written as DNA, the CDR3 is TGTGCCAGCAGTTTCGACAGGGGGAACACTGAAGCTTTCTTT. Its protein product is CASSFDRGNTEAFF.

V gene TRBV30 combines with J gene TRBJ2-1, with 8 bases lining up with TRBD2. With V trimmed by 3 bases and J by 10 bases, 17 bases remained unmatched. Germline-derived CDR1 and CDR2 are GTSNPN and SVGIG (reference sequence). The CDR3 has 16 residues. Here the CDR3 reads CAWRPKGLARYREQFF. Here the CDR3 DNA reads TGTGCCTGGAGGCCTAAAGGACTAGCCCGTTACAGGGAGCAGTTCTTC.

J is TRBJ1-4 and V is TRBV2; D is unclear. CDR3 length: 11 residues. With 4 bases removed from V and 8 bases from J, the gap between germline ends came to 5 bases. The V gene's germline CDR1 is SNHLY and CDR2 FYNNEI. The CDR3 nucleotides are TGTGCCAGCAGTGCGGGGGAAAAACTGTTTTTT. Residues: CASSAGEKLFF.

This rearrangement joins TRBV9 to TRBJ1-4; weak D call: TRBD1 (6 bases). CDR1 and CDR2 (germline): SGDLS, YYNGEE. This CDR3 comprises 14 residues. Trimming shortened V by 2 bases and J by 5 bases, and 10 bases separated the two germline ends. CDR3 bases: TGTGCCAGCAGCGTCGGACAGCTGAATGAAAAACTGTTTTTT. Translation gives CASSVGQLNEKLFF.

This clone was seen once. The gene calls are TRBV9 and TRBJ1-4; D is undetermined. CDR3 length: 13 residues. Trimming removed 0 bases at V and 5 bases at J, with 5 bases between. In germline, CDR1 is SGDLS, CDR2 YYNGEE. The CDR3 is CASSVGANEKLFF. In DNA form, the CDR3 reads TGTGCCAGCAGCGTAGGAGCGAATGAAAAACTGTTTTTT.

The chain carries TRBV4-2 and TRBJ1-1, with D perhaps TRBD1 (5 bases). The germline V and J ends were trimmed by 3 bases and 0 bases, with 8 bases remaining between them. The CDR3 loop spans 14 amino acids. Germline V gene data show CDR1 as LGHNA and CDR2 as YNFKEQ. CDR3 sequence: CASSHPGMNTEAFF. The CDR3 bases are TGTGCCAGCAGCCATCCAGGGATGAACACTGAAGCTTTCTTT.

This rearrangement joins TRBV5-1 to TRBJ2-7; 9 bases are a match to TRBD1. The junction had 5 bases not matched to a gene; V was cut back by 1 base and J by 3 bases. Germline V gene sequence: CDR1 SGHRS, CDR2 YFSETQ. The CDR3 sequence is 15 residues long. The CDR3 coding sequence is TGCGCCAGCAGCTTGCAGACAGGGGGTGGCTACGAGCAGTACGTC. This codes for CASSLQTGGGYEQYV.

CDR3 coding DNA: TGTGCCAGCAGCCAAGACAGGGGGACTTCTAGGGGAAGCTCTGGAAACACCATATATTTT. Translation gives CASSQDRGTSRGSSGNTIYF. The rearrangement joins TRBV4-2 to TRBJ1-3; 7 bases map to TRBD1. The V gene end was trimmed by 0 bases and the J gene end by 0 bases; junction bases not matched to a gene: 14. Germline CDR1 LGHNA, CDR2 YNFKEQ. The CDR3 covers 20 residues.

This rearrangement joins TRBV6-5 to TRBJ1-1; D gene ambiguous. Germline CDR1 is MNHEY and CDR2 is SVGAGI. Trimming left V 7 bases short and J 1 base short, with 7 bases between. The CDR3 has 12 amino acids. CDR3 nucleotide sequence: TGTGCCAGCATCAACAGGAACACTGAAGCTTTCTTT. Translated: CASINRNTEAFF.

The CDR3 loop is CASSLADGGLSYNEQFF. The CDR3 DNA is TGTGCCAGCAGCTTAGCTGACGGGGGACTCTCCTACAATGAGCAGTTCTTC. The genes are TRBV11-3 and TRBJ2-1, with D perhaps TRBD2 (6 bases). CDR3 size: 17 residues. Between the trimmed V and J ends, which lost 1 base and 0 bases, there was a span of 13 bases. Germline CDR1 SGHNT, CDR2 YENEEA. Supplemented by reference TRBV11-3 and TRBJ2-1, the full variable domain reads EAGVVQSPRYKIIEKKQPVAFWCNPISGHNTLYWYLQNLGQGPELLIRYENEEAVDDSQLPKDRFSAERLKGVDSTLKIQPAELGDSAVYLCASSLADGGLSYNEQFFGPGTRLTVL.

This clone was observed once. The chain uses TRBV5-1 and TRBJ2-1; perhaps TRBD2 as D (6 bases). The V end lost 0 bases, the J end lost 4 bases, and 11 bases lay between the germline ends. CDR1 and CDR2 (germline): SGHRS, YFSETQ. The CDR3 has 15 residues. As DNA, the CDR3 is TGCGCCAGCAGCTTGGGTACTAGCAGATACAATGAGCAGTTCTTC. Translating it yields CASSLGTSRYNEQFF.

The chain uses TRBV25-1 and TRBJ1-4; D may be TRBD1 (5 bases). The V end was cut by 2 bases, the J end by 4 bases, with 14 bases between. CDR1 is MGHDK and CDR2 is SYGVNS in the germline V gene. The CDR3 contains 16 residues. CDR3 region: CASSEGYGHLNEKLFF. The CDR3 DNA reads TGTGCCAGCAGTGAAGGTTATGGACACCTTAATGAAAAACTGTTTTTT. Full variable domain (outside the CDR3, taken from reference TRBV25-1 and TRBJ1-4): EADIYQTPRYLVIGTGKKITLECSQTMGHDKMYWYQQDPGMELHLIHYSYGVNSTEKGDLSSESTVSRIRTEHFPLTLESARPSHTSQYLCASSEGYGHLNEKLFFGSGTQLSVL.

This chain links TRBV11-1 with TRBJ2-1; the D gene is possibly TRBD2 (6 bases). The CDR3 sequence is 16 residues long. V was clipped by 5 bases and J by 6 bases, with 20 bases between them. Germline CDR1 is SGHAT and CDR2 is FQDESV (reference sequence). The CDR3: CASSATRWGDGNEQFF. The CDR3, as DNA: TGTGCCAGCAGCGCCACTCGTTGGGGGGATGGCAATGAGCAGTTCTTC.

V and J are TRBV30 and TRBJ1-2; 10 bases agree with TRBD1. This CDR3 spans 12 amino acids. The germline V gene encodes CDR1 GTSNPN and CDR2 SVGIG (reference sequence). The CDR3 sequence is CARDRGNYGYTF. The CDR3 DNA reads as TGTGCGCGGGACAGGGGAAACTATGGCTACACCTTC.

The CDR3 protein is CATSTPGANGYTF. Here the CDR3 DNA reads TGTGCCACCAGTACTCCAGGGGCGAATGGCTACACCTTC. The chain is built from TRBV24-1 and TRBJ1-2, with D possibly being TRBD1 (6 bases). The CDR3 has 13 residues. Per the germline V gene, CDR1 is KGHDR and CDR2 is SFDVKD. V dropped 6 bases and J dropped 6 bases, with 13 bases sitting between them.

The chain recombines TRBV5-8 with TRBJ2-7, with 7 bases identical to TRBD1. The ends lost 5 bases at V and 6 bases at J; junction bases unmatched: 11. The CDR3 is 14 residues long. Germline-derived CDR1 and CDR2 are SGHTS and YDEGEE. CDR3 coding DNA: TGTGCCAGCAGTTTGACCCAGGGGGTTGGCGAGCAGTACTTC. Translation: CASSLTQGVGEQYF.